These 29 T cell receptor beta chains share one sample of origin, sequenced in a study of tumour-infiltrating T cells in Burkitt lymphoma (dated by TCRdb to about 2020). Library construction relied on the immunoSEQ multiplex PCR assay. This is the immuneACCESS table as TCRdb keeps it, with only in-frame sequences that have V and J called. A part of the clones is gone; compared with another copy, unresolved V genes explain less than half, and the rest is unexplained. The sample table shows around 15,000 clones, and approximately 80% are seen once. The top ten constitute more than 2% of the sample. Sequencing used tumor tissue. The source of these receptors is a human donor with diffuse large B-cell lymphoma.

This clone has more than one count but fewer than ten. The DNA of the CDR3 is TGTGCCAGCAGCTTTAAAAGCAACACTGAAGCTTTCTTT. Translating gives CASSFKSNTEAFF. The rearrangement uses TRBV7-9 and TRBJ1-1; D is unclear. Germline V CDR1 and CDR2: SEHNR, FQNEAQ (reference sequence). Between the trimmed V and J ends, which lost 3 bases and 2 bases, there was a span of 7 bases. This CDR3 comprises 13 residues.

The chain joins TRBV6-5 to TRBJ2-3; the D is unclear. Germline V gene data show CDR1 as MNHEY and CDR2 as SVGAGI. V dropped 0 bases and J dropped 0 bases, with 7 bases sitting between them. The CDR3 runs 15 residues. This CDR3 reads CASSYSGLSTDTQYF. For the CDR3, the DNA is TGTGCCAGCAGTTACTCGGGTCTTAGCACAGATACGCAGTATTTT.

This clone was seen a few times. The CDR3 reads CASSATSADWDEQFF. The CDR3 DNA reads as TGTGCCAGCAGTGCGACTAGCGCAGATTGGGATGAGCAGTTCTTC. The rearrangement uses TRBV2 and TRBJ2-1, with 8 bases lining up with TRBD2. J lost 8 bases, V lost 4 bases, and 10 bases had no gene match. In germline, CDR1 is SNHLY, CDR2 FYNNEI. This CDR3 region has 15 residues.

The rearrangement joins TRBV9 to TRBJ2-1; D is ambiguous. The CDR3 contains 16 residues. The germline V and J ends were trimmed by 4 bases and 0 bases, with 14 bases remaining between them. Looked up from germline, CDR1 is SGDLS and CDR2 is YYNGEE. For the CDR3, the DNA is TGTGCCAGCAGCCCCCTGGGGTCGGGCTCCTACAATGAGCAGTTCTTC. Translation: CASSPLGSGSYNEQFF.

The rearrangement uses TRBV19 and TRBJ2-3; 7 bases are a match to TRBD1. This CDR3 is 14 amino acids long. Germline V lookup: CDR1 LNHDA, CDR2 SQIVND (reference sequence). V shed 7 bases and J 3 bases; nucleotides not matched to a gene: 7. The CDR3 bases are TGTGCCAGTACAGACAGGGATTTTACAGATACGCAGTATTTT. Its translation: CASTDRDFTDTQYF.

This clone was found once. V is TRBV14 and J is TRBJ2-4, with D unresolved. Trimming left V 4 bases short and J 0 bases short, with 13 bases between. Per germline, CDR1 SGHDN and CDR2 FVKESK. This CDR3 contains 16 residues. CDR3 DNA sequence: TGTGCCAGCAGCCCAGAACTGGGTCTAGCCAAAAACATTCAGTACTTC. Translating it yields CASSPELGLAKNIQYF. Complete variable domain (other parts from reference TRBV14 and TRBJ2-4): EAGVTQFPSHSVIEKGQTVTLRCDPISGHDNLYWYRRVMGKEIKFLLHFVKESKQDESGMPNNRFLAERTGGTYSTLKVQPAELEDSGVYFCASSPELGLAKNIQYFGAGTRLSVL.

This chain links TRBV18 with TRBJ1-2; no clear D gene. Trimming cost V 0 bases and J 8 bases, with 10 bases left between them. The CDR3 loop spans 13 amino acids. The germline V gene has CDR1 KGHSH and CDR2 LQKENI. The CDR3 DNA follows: TGTGCCAGCTCACCACCGCAGACAAGCGGCTACACCTTC. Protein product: CASSPPQTSGYTF.

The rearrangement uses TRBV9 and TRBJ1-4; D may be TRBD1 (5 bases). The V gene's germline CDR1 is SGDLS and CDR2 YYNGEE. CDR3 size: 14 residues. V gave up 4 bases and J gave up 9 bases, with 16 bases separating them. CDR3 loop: CASSTGLMTKKLFF. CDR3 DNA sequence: TGTGCCAGCAGCACGGGACTGATGACTAAAAAACTGTTTTTT. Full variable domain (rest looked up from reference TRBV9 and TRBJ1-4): DSGVTQTPKHLITATGQRVTLRCSPRSGDLSVYWYQQSLDQGLQFLIQYYNGEERAKGNILERFSAQQFPDLHSELNLSSLELGDSALYFCASSTGLMTKKLFFGSGTQLSVL.

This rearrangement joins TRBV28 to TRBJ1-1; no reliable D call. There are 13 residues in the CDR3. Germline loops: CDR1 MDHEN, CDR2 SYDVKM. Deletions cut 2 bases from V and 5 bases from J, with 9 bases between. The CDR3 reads CASSLAGETEAFF. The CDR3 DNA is TGTGCCAGCAGTTTAGCCGGGGAAACTGAAGCTTTCTTT.

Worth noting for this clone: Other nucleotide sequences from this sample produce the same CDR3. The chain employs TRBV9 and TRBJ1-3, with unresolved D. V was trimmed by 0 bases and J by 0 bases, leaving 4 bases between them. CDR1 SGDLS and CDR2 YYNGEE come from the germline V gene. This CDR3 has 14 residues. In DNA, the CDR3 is TGTGCCAGCAGCGTAGGCAGCTCTGGAAACACCATATATTTT. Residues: CASSVGSSGNTIYF.

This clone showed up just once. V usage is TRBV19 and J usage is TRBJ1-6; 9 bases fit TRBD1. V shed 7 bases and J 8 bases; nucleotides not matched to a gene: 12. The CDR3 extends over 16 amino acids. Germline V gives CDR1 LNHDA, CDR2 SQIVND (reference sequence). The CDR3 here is CASNIETGGGDSPLHF. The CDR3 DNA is TGTGCCAGTAACATAGAGACAGGGGGAGGCGATTCACCCCTCCACTTT.

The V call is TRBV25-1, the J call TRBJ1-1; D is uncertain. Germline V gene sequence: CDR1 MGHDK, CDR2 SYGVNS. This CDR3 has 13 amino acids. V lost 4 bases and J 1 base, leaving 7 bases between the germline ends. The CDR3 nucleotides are TGTGCCAGCAGTGGGGTCTCGAACACTGAAGCTTTCTTT. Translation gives CASSGVSNTEAFF.

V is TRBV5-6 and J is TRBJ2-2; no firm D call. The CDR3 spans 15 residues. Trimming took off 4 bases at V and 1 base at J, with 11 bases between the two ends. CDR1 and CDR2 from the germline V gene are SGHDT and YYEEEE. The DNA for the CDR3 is TGTGCCAGCAGCGGAGTGGTTGGGAACACCGGGGAGCTGTTTTTT. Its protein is CASSGVVGNTGELFF.

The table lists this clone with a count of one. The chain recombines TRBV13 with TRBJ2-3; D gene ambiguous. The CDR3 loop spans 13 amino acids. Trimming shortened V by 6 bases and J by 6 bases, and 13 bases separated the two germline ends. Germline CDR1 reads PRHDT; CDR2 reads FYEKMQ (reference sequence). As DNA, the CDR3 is TGTGCCAGCAGTCGTTCGATGGGGGATACGCAGTATTTT. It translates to CASSRSMGDTQYF.

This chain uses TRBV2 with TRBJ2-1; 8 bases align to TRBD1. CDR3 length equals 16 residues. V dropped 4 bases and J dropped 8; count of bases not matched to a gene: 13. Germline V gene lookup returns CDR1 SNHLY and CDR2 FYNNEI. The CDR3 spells CASSGGWDRPIDEQFF. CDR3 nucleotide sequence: TGTGCCAGCAGTGGAGGTTGGGACAGGCCCATCGATGAGCAGTTCTTC.

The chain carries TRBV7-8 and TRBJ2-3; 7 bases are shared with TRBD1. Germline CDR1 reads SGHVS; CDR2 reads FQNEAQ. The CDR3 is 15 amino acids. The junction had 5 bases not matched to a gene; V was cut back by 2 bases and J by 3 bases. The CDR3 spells CASSLNAGGTDTQYF. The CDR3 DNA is TGTGCCAGCAGCTTAAACGCAGGGGGAACAGATACGCAGTATTTT. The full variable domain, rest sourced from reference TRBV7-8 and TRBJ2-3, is GAGVSQSPRYKVAKRGQDVALRCDPISGHVSLFWYQQALGQGPEFLTYFQNEAQLDKSGLPSDRFFAERPEGSVSTLKIQRTQQEDSAVYLCASSLNAGGTDTQYFGPGTRLTVL.

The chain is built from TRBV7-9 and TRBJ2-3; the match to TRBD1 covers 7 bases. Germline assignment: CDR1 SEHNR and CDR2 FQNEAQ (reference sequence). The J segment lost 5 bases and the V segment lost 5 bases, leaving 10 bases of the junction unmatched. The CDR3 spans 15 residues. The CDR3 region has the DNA TGTGCCAGCAGCACGAGACAGGGTTCGTTAGATACGCAGTATTTT. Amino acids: CASSTRQGSLDTQYF.

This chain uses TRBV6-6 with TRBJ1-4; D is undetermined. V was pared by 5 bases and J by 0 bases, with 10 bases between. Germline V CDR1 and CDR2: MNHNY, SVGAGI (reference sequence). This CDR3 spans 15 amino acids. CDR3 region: CASSPGPTTNEKLFF. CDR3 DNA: TGTGCCAGCAGTCCCGGGCCTACAACTAATGAAAAACTGTTTTTT.

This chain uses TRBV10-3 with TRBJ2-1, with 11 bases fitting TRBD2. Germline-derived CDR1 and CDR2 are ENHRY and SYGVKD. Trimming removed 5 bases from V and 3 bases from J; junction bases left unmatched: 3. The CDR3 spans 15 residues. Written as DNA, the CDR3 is TGTGCCATCAGTTCCGGGACTAGCGGCTACAATGAGCAGTTCTTC. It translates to CAISSGTSGYNEQFF.

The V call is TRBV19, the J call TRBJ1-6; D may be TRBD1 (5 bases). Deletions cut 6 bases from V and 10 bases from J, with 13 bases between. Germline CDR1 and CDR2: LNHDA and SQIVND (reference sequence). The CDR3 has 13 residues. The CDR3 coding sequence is TGTGCCAGTAGGGACCCGGGGGAATCACCCCTCCACTTT. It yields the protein CASRDPGESPLHF.

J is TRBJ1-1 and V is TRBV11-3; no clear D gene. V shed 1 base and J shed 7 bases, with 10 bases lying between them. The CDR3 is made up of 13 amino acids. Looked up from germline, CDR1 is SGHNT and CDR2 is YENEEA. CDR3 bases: TGTGCCAGCAGCTTAGGACTAGCGGGTGAAGCTTTCTTT. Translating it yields CASSLGLAGEAFF.

This CDR3 reads CASTPGQETQYF. The CDR3 nucleotides read TGTGCCAGCACGCCCGGCCAAGAGACCCAGTACTTC. The chain uses TRBV6-5 and TRBJ2-5; D unresolved. Trimming took 7 bases from V and 1 from J, leaving 7 bases between them. CDR1 MNHEY and CDR2 SVGAGI come from the germline V gene. The CDR3 contains 12 residues.

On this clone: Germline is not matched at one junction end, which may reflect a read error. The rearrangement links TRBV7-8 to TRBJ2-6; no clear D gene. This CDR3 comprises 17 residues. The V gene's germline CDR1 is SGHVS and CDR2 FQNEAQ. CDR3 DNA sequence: TGTACCAGCAGCTTAGTTAGAGACTTTTCTGGGGCCAACGTCCTGACTTTC. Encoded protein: CTSSLVRDFSGANVLTF.

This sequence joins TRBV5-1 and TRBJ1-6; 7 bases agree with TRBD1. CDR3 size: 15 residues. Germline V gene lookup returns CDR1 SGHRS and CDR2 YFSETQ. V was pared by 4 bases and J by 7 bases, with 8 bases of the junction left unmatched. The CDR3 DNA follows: TGCGCCAGCAGCCCCTGGACAGGTGACAATTCACCCCTCCACTTT. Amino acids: CASSPWTGDNSPLHF.

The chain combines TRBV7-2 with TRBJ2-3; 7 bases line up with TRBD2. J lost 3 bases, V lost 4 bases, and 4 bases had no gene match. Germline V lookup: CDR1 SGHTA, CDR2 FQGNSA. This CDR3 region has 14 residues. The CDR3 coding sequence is TGTGCCAGCAGCTACGCCGGGAGGACAGATACGCAGTATTTT. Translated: CASSYAGRTDTQYF. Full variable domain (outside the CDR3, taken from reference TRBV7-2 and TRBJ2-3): GAGVSQSPSNKVTEKGKDVELRCDPISGHTALYWYRQSLGQGLEFLIYFQGNSAPDKSGLPSDRFSAERTGGSVSTLTIQRTQQEDSAVYLCASSYAGRTDTQYFGPGTRLTVL.

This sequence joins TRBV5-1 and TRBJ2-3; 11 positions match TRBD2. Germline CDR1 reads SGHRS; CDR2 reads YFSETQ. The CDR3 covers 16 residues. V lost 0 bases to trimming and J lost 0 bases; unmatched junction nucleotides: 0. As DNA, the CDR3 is TGCGCCAGCAGCTTGGGACTAGCGGGAAGCACAGATACGCAGTATTTT. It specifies CASSLGLAGSTDTQYF. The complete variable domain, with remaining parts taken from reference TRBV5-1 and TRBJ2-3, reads KAGVTQTPRYLIKTRGQQVTLSCSPISGHRSVSWYQQTPGQGLQFLFEYFSETQRNKGNFPGRFSGRQFSNSRSEMNVSTLELGDSALYLCASSLGLAGSTDTQYFGPGTRLTVL.

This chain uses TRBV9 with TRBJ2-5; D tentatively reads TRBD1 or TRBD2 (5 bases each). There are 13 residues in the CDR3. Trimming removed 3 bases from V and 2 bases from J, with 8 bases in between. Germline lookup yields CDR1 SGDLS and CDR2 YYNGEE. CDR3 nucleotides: TGTGCCAGCAGCGAGGGACCACAAGAGACCCAGTACTTC. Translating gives CASSEGPQETQYF.

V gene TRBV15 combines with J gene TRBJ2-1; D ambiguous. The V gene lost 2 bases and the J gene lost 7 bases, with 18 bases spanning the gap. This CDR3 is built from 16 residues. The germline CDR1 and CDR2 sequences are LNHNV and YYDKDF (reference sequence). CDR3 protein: CATSRPGERQLNEQFF. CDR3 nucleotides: TGTGCCACCAGCAGACCCGGAGAGCGCCAATTGAATGAGCAGTTCTTC.

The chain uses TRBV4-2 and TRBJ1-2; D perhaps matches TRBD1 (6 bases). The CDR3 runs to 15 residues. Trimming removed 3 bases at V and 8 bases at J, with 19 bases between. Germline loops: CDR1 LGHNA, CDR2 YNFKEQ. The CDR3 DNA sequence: TGTGCCAGCAGCCAGGAGACAGGCGCCCCTTTAGGCTACACCTTC. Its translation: CASSQETGAPLGYTF.